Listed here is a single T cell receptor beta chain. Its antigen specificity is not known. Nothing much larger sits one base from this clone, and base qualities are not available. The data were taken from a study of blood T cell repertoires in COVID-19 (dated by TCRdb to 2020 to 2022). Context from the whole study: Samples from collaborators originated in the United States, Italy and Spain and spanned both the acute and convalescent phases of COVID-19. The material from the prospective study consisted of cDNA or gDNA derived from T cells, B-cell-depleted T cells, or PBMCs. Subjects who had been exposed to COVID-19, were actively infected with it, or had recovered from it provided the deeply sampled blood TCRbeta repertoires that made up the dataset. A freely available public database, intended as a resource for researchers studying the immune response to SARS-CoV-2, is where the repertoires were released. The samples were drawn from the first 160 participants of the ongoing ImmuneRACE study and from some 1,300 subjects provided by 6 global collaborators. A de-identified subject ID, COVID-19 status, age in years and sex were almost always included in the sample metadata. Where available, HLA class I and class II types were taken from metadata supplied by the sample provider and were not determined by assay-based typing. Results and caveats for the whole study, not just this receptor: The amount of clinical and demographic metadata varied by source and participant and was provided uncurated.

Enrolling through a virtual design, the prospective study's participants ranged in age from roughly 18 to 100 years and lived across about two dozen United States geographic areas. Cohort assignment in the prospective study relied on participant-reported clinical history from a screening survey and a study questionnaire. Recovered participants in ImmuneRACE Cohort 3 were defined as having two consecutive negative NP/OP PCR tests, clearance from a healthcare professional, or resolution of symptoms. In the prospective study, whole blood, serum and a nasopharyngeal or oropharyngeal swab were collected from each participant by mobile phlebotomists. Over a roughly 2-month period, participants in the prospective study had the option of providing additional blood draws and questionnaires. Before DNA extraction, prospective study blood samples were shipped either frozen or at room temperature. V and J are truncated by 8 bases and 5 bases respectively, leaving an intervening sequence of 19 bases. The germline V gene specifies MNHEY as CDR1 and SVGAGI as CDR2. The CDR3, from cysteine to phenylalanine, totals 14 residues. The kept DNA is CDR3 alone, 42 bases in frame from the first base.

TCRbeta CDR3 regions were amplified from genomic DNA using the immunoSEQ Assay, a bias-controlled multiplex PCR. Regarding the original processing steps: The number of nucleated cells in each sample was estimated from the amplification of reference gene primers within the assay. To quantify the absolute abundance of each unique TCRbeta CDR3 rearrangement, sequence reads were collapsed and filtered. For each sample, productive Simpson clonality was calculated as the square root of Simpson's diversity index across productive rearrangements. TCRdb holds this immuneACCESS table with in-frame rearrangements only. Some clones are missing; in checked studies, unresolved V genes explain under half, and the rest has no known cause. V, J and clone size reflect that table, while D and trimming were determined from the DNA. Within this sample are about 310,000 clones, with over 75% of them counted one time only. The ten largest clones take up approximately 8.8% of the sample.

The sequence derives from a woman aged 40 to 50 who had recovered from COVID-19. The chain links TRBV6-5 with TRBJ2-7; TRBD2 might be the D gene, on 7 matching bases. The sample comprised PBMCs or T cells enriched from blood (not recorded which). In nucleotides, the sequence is TGTGCCAGCCGAACAGAGGGGGGGATCGACGAGCAGTACTTC. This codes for CASRTEGGIDEQYF.